The clone carrying this TCR beta chain was counted a few times. The germline V and J ends were trimmed by 2 bases and 10 bases, with 8 bases remaining between them. The germline gives CDR1 MGHDK, CDR2 SYGVNS. This CDR3 has 11 residues. This entry is derived from a study of blood T cells in healthy people across ages. Using a J-beta primer mix together with a sample-barcoded 5' primer, a second PCR was run for roughly 7 to 11 cycles. Via MiXCR, TCRdb re-called the 5' RACE reads, giving one row per CDR3 protein. This sample has around 990,000 distinct CDR3 sequences, with roughly 24% found just once. These data also formed part of another study, on T cells of mothers and their children.

The sequence was obtained from a girl aged 2-10 years in good health. Sequencing was done on a sample of blood. The rearrangement joins TRBV25-1 to TRBJ1-1; no clear D. CDR3 nucleotides: TGTGCCAGCAGTGAAGGCCTGGGAGCTTTCTTT. Residues: CASSEGLGAFF.